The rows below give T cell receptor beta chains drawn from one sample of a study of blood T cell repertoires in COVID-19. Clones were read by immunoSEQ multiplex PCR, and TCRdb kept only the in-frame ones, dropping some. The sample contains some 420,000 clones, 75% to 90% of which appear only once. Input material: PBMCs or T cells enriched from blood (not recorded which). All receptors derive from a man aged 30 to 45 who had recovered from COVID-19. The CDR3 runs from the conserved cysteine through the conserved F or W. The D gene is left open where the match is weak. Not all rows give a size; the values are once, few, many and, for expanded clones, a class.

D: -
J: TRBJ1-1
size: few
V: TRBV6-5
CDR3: CASSSQGLNTEAFF
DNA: TGTGCCAGCAGTTCCCAGGGGCTGAACACTGAAGCTTTCTTT

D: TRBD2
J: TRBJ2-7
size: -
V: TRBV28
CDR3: CASSFDMVLAGAYEQYF
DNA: TGTGCCAGCAGTTTTGACATGGTGCTAGCGGGAGCCTACGAGCAGTACTTC

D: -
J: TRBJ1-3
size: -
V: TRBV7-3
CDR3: CGTIYCGNTIYF
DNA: TGTGGCACCATCTATTGTGGAAACACCATATATTTT

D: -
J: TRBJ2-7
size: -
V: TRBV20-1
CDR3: CSAAWSGEQYF
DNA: TGCAGTGCGGCATGGTCGGGCGAGCAGTACTTC

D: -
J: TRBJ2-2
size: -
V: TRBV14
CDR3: CASSRSGELFF
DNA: TGTGCCAGCAGCCGCAGCGGGGAGCTGTTTTTT

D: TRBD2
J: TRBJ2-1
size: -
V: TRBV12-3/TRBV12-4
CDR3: CASNVLAGGEQFF
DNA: TGTGCCAGCAACGTACTAGCGGGAGGTGAGCAGTTCTTC

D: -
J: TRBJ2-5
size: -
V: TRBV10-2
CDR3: CASSLGGSRETQYF
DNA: TGCGCCAGCAGCCTGGGGGGTAGTCGAGAGACCCAGTACTTC

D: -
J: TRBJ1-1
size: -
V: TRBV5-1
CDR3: CASSSATGNTEAFF
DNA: TGCGCCAGCAGCTCGGCGACAGGTAACACTGAAGCTTTCTTT

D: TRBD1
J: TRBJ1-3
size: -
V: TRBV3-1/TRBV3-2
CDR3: CASSQDLENKLLPTGAGNTIYF
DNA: TGTGCCAGCAGCCAAGATTTGGAAAACAAGCTCTTGCCGACAGGGGCTGGAAACACCATATATTTT

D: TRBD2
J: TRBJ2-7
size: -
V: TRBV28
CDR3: CASSLAGAYEQYF
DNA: TGTGCCAGCAGTCTAGCGGGAGCCTACGAGCAGTACTTC

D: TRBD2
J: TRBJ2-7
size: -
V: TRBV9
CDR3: CASSKGTSASYEQYF
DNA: TGTGCCAGCAGCAAAGGGACTAGCGCCTCCTACGAGCAGTACTTC

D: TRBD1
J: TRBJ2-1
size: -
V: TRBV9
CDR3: CASSEGGPYNEQFF
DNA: TGTGCCAGCAGCGAAGGGGGCCCCTACAATGAGCAGTTCTTC

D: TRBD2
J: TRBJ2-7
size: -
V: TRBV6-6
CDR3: CASSYSTSGSNEQYF
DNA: TGTGCCAGCAGTTACTCGACTAGCGGGAGTAACGAGCAGTACTTC

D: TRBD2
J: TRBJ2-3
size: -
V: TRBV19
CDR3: CASSILAGVDTQYF
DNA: TGTGCCAGTAGTATACTAGCGGGAGTAGATACGCAGTATTTT

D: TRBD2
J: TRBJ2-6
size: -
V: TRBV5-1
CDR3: CASSMTSSGANVLTF
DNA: TGCGCCAGCAGCATGACTAGCTCCGGGGCCAACGTCCTGACTTTC

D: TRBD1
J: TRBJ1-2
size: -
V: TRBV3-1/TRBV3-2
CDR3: CASSQAWDRGQGYTF
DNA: TGTGCCAGCAGCCAAGCCTGGGACAGGGGGCAAGGCTACACCTTC

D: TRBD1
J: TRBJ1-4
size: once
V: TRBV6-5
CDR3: CASRQGGKAEKLFF
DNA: TGTGCCAGCAGACAGGGGGGAAAGGCTGAAAAACTGTTTTTT

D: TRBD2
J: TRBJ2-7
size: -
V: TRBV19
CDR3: CASSPGPGTSGRASYEQYF
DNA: TGTGCCAGTAGCCCTGGCCCCGGGACTAGCGGGAGGGCCTCCTACGAGCAGTACTTC

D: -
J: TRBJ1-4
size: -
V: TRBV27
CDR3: CASSFIPSTNEKLFF
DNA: TGTGCCAGCAGTTTTATCCCTTCAACTAATGAAAAACTGTTTTTT

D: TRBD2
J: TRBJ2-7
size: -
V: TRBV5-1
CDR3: CASRQGGLAGGPSEQYF
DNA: TGCGCCAGCAGACAGGGGGGACTAGCGGGAGGGCCTAGCGAGCAGTACTTC

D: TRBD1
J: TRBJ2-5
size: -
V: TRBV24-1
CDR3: CATSDLGQLVETQYF
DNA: TGTGCCACCAGTGACCTGGGACAGTTAGTAGAGACCCAGTACTTC

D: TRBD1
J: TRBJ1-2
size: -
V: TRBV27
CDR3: CASSPNPGTGTGYTF
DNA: TGTGCCAGCAGTCCAAACCCCGGGACAGGGACTGGCTACACCTTC

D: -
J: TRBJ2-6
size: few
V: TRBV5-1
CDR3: CASSLDGNSGANVLTF
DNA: TGCGCCAGCAGCTTGGACGGTAACTCTGGGGCCAACGTCCTGACTTTC

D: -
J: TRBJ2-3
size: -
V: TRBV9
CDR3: CASSVEGYQGDTQYF
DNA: TGTGCCAGCAGCGTAGAAGGATACCAGGGCGATACGCAGTATTTT

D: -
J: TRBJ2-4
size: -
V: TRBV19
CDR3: CASSSRHNLAKNIQYF
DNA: TGTGCCAGTAGTTCCAGACACAATTTAGCCAAAAACATTCAGTACTTC

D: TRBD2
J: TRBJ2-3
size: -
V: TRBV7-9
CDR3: CASSLGLAWVGPDTQYF
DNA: TGTGCCAGCAGCCTGGGACTAGCTTGGGTGGGTCCAGATACGCAGTATTTT

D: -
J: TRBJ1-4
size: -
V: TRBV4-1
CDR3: CASSPGTINEKLFF
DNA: TGCGCCAGCAGCCCCGGTACCATTAATGAAAAACTGTTTTTT

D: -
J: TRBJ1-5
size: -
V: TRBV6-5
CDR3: CASREASPGQPQHF
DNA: TGTGCCTCCAGAGAGGCTAGCCCCGGGCAGCCCCAGCATTTT

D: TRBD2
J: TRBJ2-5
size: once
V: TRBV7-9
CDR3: CASSAGLAGVETQYF
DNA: TGTGCCAGCAGCGCGGGACTAGCGGGAGTAGAGACCCAGTACTTC

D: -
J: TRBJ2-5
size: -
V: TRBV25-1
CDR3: CASSEYPRGTQYF
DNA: TGTGCCAGCAGTGAATATCCCCGGGGGACCCAGTACTTC

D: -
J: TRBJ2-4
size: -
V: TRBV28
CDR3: CASSSPRALGIQYF
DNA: TGTGCCAGCAGTTCGCCCCGAGCCCTCGGCATTCAGTACTTC

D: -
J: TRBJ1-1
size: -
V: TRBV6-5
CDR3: CASSYGAGGTEAFF
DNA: TGTGCCAGCAGTTACGGTGCGGGGGGAACTGAAGCTTTCTTT

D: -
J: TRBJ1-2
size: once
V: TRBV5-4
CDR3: CASSARGAEYGYTF
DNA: TGTGCCAGCAGCGCTAGGGGCGCTGAGTATGGCTACACCTTC

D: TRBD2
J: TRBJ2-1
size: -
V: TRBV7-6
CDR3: CASSTKRGTSGRGGQFF
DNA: TGTGCCAGCAGCACCAAAAGAGGGACTAGCGGGAGAGGGGGGCAGTTCTTC

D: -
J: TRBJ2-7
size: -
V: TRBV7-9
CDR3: CASSLGPPQDYEQYF
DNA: TGTGCCAGCAGCTTAGGGCCCCCGCAGGACTACGAGCAGTACTTC

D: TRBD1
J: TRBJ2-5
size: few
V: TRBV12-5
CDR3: CASGLQPGQGQTQYF
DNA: TGTGCTAGTGGCTTACAACCGGGACAGGGTCAGACCCAGTACTTC

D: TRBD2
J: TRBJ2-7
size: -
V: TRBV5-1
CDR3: CASSPGLAGYEQYF
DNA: TGCGCCAGCAGCCCCGGACTAGCGGGCTACGAGCAGTACTTC

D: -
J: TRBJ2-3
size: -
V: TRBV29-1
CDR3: CSVEGSRGLTDTQYF
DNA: TGCAGCGTTGAGGGCAGTAGGGGCCTCACAGATACGCAGTATTTT